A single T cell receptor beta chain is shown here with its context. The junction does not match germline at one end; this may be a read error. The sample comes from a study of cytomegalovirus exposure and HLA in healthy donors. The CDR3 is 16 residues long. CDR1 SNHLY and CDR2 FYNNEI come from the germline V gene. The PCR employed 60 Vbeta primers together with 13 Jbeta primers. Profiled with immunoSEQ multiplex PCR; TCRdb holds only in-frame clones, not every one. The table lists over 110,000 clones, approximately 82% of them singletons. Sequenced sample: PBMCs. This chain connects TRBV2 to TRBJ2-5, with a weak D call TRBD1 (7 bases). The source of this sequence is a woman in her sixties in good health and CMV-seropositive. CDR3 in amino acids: CASREERGTAKETQYF. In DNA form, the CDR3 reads TGTGCCAGCAGAGAAGAGCGCGGGACAGCAAAAGAGACCCAGTACTTC.